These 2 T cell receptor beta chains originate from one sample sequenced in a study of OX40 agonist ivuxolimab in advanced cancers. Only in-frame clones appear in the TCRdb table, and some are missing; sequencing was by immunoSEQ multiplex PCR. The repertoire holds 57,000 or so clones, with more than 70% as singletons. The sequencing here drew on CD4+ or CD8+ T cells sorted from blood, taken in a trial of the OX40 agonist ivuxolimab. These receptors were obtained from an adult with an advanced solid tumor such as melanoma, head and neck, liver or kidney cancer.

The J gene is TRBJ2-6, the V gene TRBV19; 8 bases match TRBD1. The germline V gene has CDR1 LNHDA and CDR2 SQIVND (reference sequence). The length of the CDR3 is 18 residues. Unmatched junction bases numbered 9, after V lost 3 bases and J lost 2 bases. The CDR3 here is CASSIWRAGGAGANVLTF. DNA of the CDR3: TGTGCCAGTAGTATCTGGAGGGCAGGGGGCGCTGGGGCCAACGTCCTGACTTTC. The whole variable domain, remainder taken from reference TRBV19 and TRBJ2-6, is DGGITQSPKYLFRKEGQNVTLSCEQNLNHDAMYWYRQDPGQGLRLIYYSQIVNDFQKGDIAEGYSVSREKKESFPLTVTSAQKNPTAFYLCASSIWRAGGAGANVLTFGAGSRLTVL.

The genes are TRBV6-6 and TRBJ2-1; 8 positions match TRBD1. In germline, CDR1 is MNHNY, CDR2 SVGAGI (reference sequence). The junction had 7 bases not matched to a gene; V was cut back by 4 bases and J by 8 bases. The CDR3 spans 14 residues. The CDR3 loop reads CASSSMDRAHEQFF. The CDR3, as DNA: TGTGCCAGCAGTTCCATGGACAGGGCCCATGAGCAGTTCTTC.